This TCR beta chain was observed in a study of shared clonotypes between healthy human individuals. The ends were cut back, 2 bases at V and 3 bases at J, with 12 bases in the middle. The germline gives CDR1 SGHTA, CDR2 FQGNSA. This CDR3 spans 15 amino acids. Clones were sequenced by immunoSEQ multiplex PCR, and TCRdb holds only the in-frame ones, with some missing. The profile covers 980,000 or so clones, with roughly 72% appearing a single time and nearly 1.5% taken by the ten largest. The donors, all of them Caucasian adults, lived in Nashville, Tennessee. Memory CD4+ cells were the fraction left after CD45RA+ naive selection. This clone was counted between two and nine times.

This chain uses TRBV7-2 with TRBJ2-3, with D uncertain. The sequenced material came from memory CD4+ T cells sorted from blood. Sample subset: CD45RA-negative fraction. The clonotype was recovered from a young man in good health. CDR3 region: CASSLSDLRTDTQYF. Written as DNA, the CDR3 is TGTGCCAGCAGCTTAAGCGACTTGAGGACAGATACGCAGTATTTT.